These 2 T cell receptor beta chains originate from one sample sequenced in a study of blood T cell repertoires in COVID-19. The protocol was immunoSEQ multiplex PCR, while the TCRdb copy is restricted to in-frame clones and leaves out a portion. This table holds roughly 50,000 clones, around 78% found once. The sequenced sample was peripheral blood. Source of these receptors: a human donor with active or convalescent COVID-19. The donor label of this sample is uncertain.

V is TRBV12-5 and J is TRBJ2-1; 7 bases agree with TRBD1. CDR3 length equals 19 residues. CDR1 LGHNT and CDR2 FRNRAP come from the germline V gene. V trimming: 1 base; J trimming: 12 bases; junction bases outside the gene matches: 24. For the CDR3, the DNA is TGTGCTAGTGGTTTGGGTCCGTTTATATCCGACAGGGTGCCGCAGGGGCAGTTCTTC. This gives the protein CASGLGPFISDRVPQGQFF.

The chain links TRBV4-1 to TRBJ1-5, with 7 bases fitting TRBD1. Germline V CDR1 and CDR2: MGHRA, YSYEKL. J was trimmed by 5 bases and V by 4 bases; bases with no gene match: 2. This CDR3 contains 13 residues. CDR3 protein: CASSRDRDQPQHF. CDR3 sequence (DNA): TGCGCCAGCAGCCGAGACAGGGATCAGCCCCAGCATTTT.